This TCR beta chain was documented in a study of Ad26.COV2.S vaccination and SARS-CoV-2 variants. The overall study: In the COV1001 trial, the donor was in the Ad26.COV2.S arm. Ad26.COV2.S was injected intramuscularly once or twice, 56 days apart. Notes on the study in general: From the TCR breadth and depth analyses, total T cell responses may have been underestimated.

TCRdb's copy holds only in-frame clones and misses some; the assay was immunoSEQ multiplex PCR. The data show roughly 380,000 clones, 70% to 90% seen once. The CDR3 spans 13 residues. Trimming cost V 5 bases and J 3 bases; bases outside gene matches: 3. Looked up from germline, CDR1 is MNHNY and CDR2 is SVGAGI (reference sequence). About this clone: Its antigen is not identified.

The treatment was: roughly 20 received Ad26.COV2.S at low or high dose, single or two shots; roughly 5 received placebo; per-sample allocation not given. Sample collection was performed on day 63 after the first vaccine or placebo injection. Ad26.COV2.S expressed prefusion-stabilized spike from the original Wuhan strain. The chain joins TRBV6-6 to TRBJ2-7; 8 bases map to TRBD2. This TCR came from a person between 18 and 59 years old who received the Ad26.COV2.S COVID-19 vaccine or a placebo. Sequencing used peripheral blood, obtained in a trial of Ad26.COV2.S vaccine versus placebo. The CDR3 spells CASSLGTSYEQYF. The DNA of the CDR3 is TGTGCCAGCAGTCTCGGGACTAGCTACGAGCAGTACTTC.